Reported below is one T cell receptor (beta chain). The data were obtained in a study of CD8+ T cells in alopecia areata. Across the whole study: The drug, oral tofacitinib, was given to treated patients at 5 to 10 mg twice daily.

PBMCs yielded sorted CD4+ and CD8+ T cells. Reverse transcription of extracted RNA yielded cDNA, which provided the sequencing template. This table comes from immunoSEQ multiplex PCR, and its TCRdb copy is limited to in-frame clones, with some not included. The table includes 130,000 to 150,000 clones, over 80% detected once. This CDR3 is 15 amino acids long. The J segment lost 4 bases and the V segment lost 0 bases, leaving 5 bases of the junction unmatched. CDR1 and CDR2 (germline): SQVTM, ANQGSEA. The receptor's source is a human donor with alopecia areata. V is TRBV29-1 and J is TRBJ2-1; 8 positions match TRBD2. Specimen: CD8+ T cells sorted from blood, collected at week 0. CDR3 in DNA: TGCAGCGTTGAAGATCGGGGCGGGAGGTACAATGAGCAGTTCTTC. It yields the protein CSVEDRGGRYNEQFF.